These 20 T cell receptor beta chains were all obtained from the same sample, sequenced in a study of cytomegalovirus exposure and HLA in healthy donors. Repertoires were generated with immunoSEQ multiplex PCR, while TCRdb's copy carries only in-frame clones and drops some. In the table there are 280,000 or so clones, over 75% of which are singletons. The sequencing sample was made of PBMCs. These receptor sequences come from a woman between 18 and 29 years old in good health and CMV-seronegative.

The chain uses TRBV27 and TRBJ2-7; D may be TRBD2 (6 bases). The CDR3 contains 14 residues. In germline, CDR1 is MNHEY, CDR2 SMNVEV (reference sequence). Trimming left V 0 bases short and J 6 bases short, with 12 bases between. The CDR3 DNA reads TGTGCCAGCAGTTTATCGACGATCGGGGGCGAGCAGTACTTC. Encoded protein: CASSLSTIGGEQYF.

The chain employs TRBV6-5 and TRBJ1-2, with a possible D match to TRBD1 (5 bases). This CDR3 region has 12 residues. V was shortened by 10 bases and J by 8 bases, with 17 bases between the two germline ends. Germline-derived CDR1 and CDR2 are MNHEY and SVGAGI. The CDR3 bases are TGTGCCACCCTCTCGCCCCGGGGGGGCTACACCTTC. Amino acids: CATLSPRGGYTF.

The CDR3 loop is CASSLSGGGRGDEQYF. CDR3 sequence (DNA): TGCGCCAGCAGCCTCTCGGGAGGGGGTCGAGGGGACGAGCAGTACTTC. The V call is TRBV4-1, the J call TRBJ2-7, with 8 bases that match TRBD2. V lost 4 bases, J lost 5 bases, and 13 bases stayed unmatched. The CDR3 extends over 16 amino acids. Per germline, CDR1 MGHRA and CDR2 YSYEKL.

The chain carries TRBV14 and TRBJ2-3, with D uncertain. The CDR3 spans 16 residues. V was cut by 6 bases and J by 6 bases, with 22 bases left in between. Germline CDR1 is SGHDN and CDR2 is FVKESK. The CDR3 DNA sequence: TGTGCCAGCAGTCTCGTCCCAGGCAGTTGGGTGGATACGCAGTATTTT. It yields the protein CASSLVPGSWVDTQYF.

CDR3 sequence (DNA): TGTGCCTGGAGCGTGCGGGAGAGACTGTTCATTTCCGGGGAGCTGTTTTTT. Protein product: CAWSVRERLFISGELFF. The chain is built from TRBV30 and TRBJ2-2, with 7 bases identical to TRBD2. The CDR3 consists of 17 residues. CDR1 is GTSNPN and CDR2 is SVGIG in the germline V gene (reference sequence). Trimming removed 3 bases from V and 6 bases from J; junction bases left unmatched: 16. The whole variable domain, filled in from reference TRBV30 and TRBJ2-2, reads SQTIHQWPATLVQPVGSPLSLECTVEGTSNPNLYWYRQAAGRGLQLLFYSVGIGQISSEVPQNLSASRPQDRQFILSSKKLLLSDSGFYLCAWSVRERLFISGELFFGEGSRLTVL.

The CDR3, as DNA: TGTGCCAGCAGCTTTGACAGGGGAGGGTCTGAAGCTTTCTTT. It is translated as CASSFDRGGSEAFF. The chain links TRBV7-9 to TRBJ1-1; TRBD1 aligns across 8 bases. The germline V gene encodes CDR1 SEHNR and CDR2 FQNEAQ (reference sequence). The ends lost 3 bases at V and 6 bases at J; junction bases unmatched: 6. This CDR3 spans 14 amino acids.

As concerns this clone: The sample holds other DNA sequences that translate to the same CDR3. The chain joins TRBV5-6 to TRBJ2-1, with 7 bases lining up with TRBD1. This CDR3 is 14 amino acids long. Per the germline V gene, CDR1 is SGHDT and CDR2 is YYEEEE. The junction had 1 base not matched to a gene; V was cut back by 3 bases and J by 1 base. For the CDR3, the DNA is TGTGCCAGCAGCTACAGGGGTTCCTACAATGAGCAGTTCTTC. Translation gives CASSYRGSYNEQFF. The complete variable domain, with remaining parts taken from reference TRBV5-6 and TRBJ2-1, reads DAGVTQSPTHLIKTRGQQVTLRCSPKSGHDTVSWYQQALGQGPQFIFQYYEEEERQRGNFPDRFSGHQFPNYSSELNVNALLLGDSALYLCASSYRGSYNEQFFGPGTRLTVL.

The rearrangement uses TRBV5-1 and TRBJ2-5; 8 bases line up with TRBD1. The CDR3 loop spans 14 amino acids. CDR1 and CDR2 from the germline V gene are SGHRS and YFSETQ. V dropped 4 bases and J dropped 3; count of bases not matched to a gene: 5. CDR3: CASSQNRGEETQYF. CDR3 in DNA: TGCGCCAGCAGCCAGAACAGGGGGGAAGAGACCCAGTACTTC.

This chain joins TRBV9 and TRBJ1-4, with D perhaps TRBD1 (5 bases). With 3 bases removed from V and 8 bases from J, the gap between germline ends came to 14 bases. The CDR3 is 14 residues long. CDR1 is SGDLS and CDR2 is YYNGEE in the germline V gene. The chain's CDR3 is CASSGGDRGEKLFF. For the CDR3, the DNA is TGTGCCAGCAGCGGAGGCGATAGGGGAGAAAAACTGTTTTTT.

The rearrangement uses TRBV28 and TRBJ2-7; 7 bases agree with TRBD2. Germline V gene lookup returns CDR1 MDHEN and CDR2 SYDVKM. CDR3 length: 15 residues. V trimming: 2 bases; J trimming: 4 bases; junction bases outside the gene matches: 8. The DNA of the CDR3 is TGTGCCAGCAGTTTAAGCCTAGCGGCCGCATACGAGCAGTACTTC. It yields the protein CASSLSLAAAYEQYF.

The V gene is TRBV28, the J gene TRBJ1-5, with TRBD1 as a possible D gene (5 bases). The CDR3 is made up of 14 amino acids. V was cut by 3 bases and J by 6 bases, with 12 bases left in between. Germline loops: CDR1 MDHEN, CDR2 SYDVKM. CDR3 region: CASSFGHASQPQHF. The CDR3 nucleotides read TGTGCCAGCAGTTTTGGACACGCCAGTCAGCCCCAGCATTTT.

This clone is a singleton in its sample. The CDR3 region has the DNA TGTGCCAGCAGCGCGGGAGTAAGCACCGGGGAGCTGTTTTTT. Translation: CASSAGVSTGELFF. The chain carries TRBV27 and TRBJ2-2; 7 bases are a match to TRBD2. The CDR3 totals 14 residues. Per the germline V gene, CDR1 is MNHEY and CDR2 is SMNVEV (reference sequence). V shed 6 bases, J shed 4 bases, and the junction held 5 bases outside the gene matches.

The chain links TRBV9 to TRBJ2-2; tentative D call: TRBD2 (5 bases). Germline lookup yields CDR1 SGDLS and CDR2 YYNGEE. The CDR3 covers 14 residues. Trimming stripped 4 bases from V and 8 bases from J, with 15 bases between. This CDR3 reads CASSPLTGTGELFF. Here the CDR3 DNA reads TGTGCCAGCAGCCCCCTGACGGGAACGGGGGAGCTGTTTTTT.

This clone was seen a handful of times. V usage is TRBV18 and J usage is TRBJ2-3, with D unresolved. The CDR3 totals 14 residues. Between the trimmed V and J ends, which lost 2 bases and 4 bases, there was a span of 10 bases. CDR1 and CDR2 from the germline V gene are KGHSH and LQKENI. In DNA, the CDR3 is TGTGCCAGCTCACCAGCGGTTCTAGCAGATACGCAGTATTTT. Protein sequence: CASSPAVLADTQYF.

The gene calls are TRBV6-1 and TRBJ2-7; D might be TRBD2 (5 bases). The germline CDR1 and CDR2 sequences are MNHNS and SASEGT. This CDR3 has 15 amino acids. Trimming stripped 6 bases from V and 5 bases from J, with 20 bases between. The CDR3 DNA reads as TGTGCCAGCAGCGATCTCCCCGGGGTGGGGAACGAGCAGTACTTC. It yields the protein CASSDLPGVGNEQYF.

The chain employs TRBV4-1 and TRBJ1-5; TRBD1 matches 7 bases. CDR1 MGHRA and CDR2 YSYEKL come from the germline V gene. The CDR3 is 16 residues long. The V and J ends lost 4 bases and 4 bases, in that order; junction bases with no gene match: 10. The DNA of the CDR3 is TGCGCCAGCAGCCCTACCCAACAGGGGCGGAATCAGCCCCAGCATTTT. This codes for CASSPTQQGRNQPQHF.

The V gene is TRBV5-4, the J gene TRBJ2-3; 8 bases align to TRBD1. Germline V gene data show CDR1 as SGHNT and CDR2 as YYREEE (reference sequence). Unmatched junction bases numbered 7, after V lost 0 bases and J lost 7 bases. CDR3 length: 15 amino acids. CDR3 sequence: CASSLGTGSVNTQYF. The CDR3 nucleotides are TGTGCCAGCAGCTTGGGGACAGGGTCGGTGAATACGCAGTATTTT.

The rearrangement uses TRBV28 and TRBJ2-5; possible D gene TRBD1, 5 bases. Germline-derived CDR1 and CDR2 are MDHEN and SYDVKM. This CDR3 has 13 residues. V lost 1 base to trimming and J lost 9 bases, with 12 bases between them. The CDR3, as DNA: TGTGCCAGCAGTTTATTGTCCAGGGAAGCCCAGTACTTC. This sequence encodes CASSLLSREAQYF.

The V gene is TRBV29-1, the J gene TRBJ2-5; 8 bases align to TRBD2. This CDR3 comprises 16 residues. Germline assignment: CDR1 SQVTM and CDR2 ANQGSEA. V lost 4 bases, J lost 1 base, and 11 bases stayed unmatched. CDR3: CSVGVTSGGFQETQYF. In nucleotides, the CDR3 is TGCAGCGTTGGGGTTACTAGCGGAGGGTTCCAAGAGACCCAGTACTTC. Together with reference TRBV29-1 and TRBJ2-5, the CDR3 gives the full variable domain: SAVISQKPSRDICQRGTSLTIQCQVDSQVTMMFWYRQQPGQSLTLIATANQGSEATYESGFVIDKFPISRPNLTFSTLTVSNMSPEDSSIYLCSVGVTSGGFQETQYFGPGTRLLVL.

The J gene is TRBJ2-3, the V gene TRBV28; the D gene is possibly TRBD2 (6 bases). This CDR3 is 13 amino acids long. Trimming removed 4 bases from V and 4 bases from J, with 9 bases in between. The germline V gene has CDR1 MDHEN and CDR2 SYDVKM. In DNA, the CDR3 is TGTGCCAGCAGTTATCGACTAGCAGATACGCAGTATTTT. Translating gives CASSYRLADTQYF.